Shown below are 12 T cell receptor beta chains from a single sample sequenced in a study of cytomegalovirus exposure and HLA in healthy donors. The primer mix had 60 Vbeta and 13 Jbeta primers. This table comes from immunoSEQ multiplex PCR, and its TCRdb copy is limited to in-frame clones, with some not included. The profile covers 180,000 or so clones, with over 65% appearing a single time and 1.4% taken by the ten largest. The sequencing sample was made of PBMCs. Receptors were obtained from a young man in good health and CMV-seronegative.

This clone was detected once. The chain couples TRBV9 to TRBJ2-5, with a weak D call TRBD2 (6 bases). Deletions cut 3 bases from V and 4 bases from J, with 16 bases between. CDR1 is SGDLS and CDR2 is YYNGEE in the germline V gene. The CDR3 is 15 amino acids. CDR3 in amino acids: CASSGRVGGRETQYF. The DNA of the CDR3 is TGTGCCAGCAGCGGACGGGTCGGGGGAAGAGAGACCCAGTACTTC.

The table lists this clone with a few counts. This rearrangement joins TRBV14 to TRBJ1-1; 8 bases match TRBD1. The germline CDR1 and CDR2 sequences are SGHDN and FVKESK. This CDR3 comprises 15 residues. J was trimmed by 2 bases and V by 5 bases; bases with no gene match: 7. CDR3 region: CASSNRDRINTEAFF. DNA of the CDR3: TGTGCCAGCAGCAATCGGGACAGGATAAACACTGAAGCTTTCTTT.

This chain uses TRBV5-6 with TRBJ2-7; the match to TRBD2 covers 8 bases. V was pared by 4 bases and J by 0 bases, with 3 bases of the junction left unmatched. This CDR3 region has 14 residues. Looked up from germline, CDR1 is SGHDT and CDR2 is YYEEEE. CDR3 protein: CASSPGGTSYEQYF. CDR3 coding DNA: TGTGCCAGCAGCCCGGGGGGGACCTCCTACGAGCAGTACTTC.

This chain joins TRBV6-4 and TRBJ1-2; no definite D call. The V end was cut by 2 bases, the J end by 5 bases, with 15 bases between. The CDR3 is made up of 15 amino acids. The germline V gene encodes CDR1 MRHNA and CDR2 SNTAGT. CDR3 DNA sequence: TGTGCCAGCAGTGACAGTTCGCCAGGCCTTTATGGCTACACCTTC. Its protein product is CASSDSSPGLYGYTF.

In DNA form, the CDR3 reads TGTGCCTGGAGTGGGCTAGCGGGGCACTACGAGCAGTACTTC. Translating gives CAWSGLAGHYEQYF. The V and J genes are TRBV30 and TRBJ2-7, with 9 bases matching TRBD2. This CDR3 has 14 residues. After removal of 1 base from V and 3 bases from J, the junction contained 4 bases not matched to a gene. Germline lookup yields CDR1 GTSNPN and CDR2 SVGIG (reference sequence).

This chain connects TRBV11-3 to TRBJ1-3; the D gene is possibly TRBD1 (6 bases). This CDR3 is built from 19 residues. The V gene's germline CDR1 is SGHNT and CDR2 YENEEA. The V end lost 6 bases, the J end lost 1 base, and 25 bases lay between the germline ends. CDR3 loop: CASSQTRPGGGLSGNTIYF. The CDR3, as DNA: TGTGCCAGCAGTCAAACACGCCCCGGGGGGGGGCTGTCTGGAAACACCATATATTTT.

The V gene is TRBV7-2, the J gene TRBJ1-2; D perhaps matches TRBD1 (6 bases). V gave up 4 bases and J gave up 4 bases, with 13 bases separating them. CDR1 is SGHTA, CDR2 FQGNSA, per germline. This CDR3 has 14 amino acids. DNA of the CDR3: TGTGCCAGCAGCTCCGACAGGCGCGGCTATGGCTACACCTTC. Protein: CASSSDRRGYGYTF.

The chain is built from TRBV7-3 and TRBJ2-1; 9 bases fit TRBD1. The CDR3 extends over 15 amino acids. Germline V gene sequence: CDR1 SGHTA, CDR2 FQGTGA. The trim removed 0 bases at V and 5 bases at J, leaving 2 bases unmatched. As DNA, the CDR3 is TGTGCCAGCAGCTTAACCGGGACAGGGCACAATGAGCAGTTCTTC. It is translated as CASSLTGTGHNEQFF.

The V and J genes are TRBV5-1 and TRBJ2-5; D is unresolved. Trimming removed 2 bases from V and 7 bases from J, with 24 bases in between. The germline V gene has CDR1 SGHRS and CDR2 YFSETQ. This CDR3 region has 17 residues. CDR3 amino acids: CASSLSESVAAIRTQYF. The CDR3 DNA sequence: TGCGCCAGCAGCTTAAGCGAATCGGTGGCCGCAATTCGGACCCAGTACTTC.

The chain recombines TRBV5-1 with TRBJ2-1; a weak D match, TRBD2 (5 bases). This CDR3 has 12 residues. Germline V CDR1 and CDR2: SGHRS, YFSETQ. V lost 3 bases to trimming and J lost 10 bases, with 11 bases between them. CDR3 DNA sequence: TGCGCCAGCAGCTCGGGATCCCACGAGCAGTTCTTC. Its translation is CASSSGSHEQFF.

With regard to this clone: A junction boundary mismatches the germline segment, possibly from a read error. This chain uses TRBV11-2 with TRBJ1-2, with D tentatively TRBD1 (5 bases). Germline values: CDR1 SGHAT, CDR2 FQNNGV. The CDR3 spans 16 residues. As DNA, the CDR3 is TGTGCCAGCAGCTTAGAAGTCTTCCCAGGGAACTATGGCTACCCCTTC. Protein: CASSLEVFPGNYGYPF. Full variable domain (missing parts from reference TRBV11-2 and TRBJ1-2): EAGVAQSPRYKIIEKRQSVAFWCNPISGHATLYWYQQILGQGPKLLIQFQNNGVVDDSQLPKDRFSAERLKGVDSTLKIQPAKLEDSAVYLCASSLEVFPGNYGYPFGSGTRLTVV.

The DNA for the CDR3 is TGTGCCACCAGCAGAGGATCCGACAGGGGACCAACTAATGAAAAACTGTTTTTT. Amino acids: CATSRGSDRGPTNEKLFF. V is TRBV15 and J is TRBJ1-4; the match to TRBD1 covers 8 bases. Germline V lookup: CDR1 LNHNV, CDR2 YYDKDF (reference sequence). V was pared by 1 base and J by 0 bases, with 7 bases of the junction left unmatched. This CDR3 is built from 18 residues. The full variable domain, rest sourced from reference TRBV15 and TRBJ1-4, is DAMVIQNPRYQVTQFGKPVTLSCSQTLNHNVMYWYQQKSSQAPKLLFHYYDKDFNNEADTPDNFQSRRPNTSFCFLDIRSPGLGDTAMYLCATSRGSDRGPTNEKLFFGSGTQLSVL.